Below, one T cell receptor beta chain is given with its context. Its antigen remains unknown. The entry originates in a study of CD8+ T cells in alopecia areata. Study information: Tofacitinib ran 6 to 18 months, followed by 6 months off drug. Regarding the study as a whole: Higher clonality was seen in lesional scalp than in normal scalp, especially in alopecia totalis/universalis. Sequence data from scalp samples additionally include resident alphabeta T cells of normal skin.

Extraction and reverse transcription of RNA yielded cDNA as the sequencing template. Assay: immunoSEQ multiplex PCR; the TCRdb copy retains only in-frame clones and omits some. The repertoire holds 130,000 to 150,000 clones, with about 87% as singletons. Germline V gene data show CDR1 as SGHVS and CDR2 as FQNEAQ. The V segment lost 1 base and the J segment 5 bases; nucleotides outside the gene matches: 10. The CDR3 is 16 amino acids. The sample here was CD8+ T cells sorted from blood, taken at week 0. This receptor was obtained from a human donor with alopecia areata. This chain connects TRBV7-8 to TRBJ2-7, with 8 nucleotides matching TRBD1. CDR3 DNA sequence: TGTGCCAGCAGCTTAGAGGTGGACAGGGTTTCTGACGAGCAGTACTTC. Translation: CASSLEVDRVSDEQYF. Full variable domain (rest looked up from reference TRBV7-8 and TRBJ2-7): GAGVSQSPRYKVAKRGQDVALRCDPISGHVSLFWYQQALGQGPEFLTYFQNEAQLDKSGLPSDRFFAERPEGSVSTLKIQRTQQEDSAVYLCASSLEVDRVSDEQYFGPGTRLTVT.